The T cell receptor beta chain described here comes from a study of T cell repertoires and leukemia-associated antigens. Study-level points and caveats: The four groups had similar numbers of Vbeta, Jbeta genes and CDR3s. No direct test of specificity or function was done for expanded clones.

By share, this clonotype ranks as medium-sized. Its antigen is not known. TCRdb reanalysed the 5' RACE reads using MiXCR and keeps one entry per CDR3 protein. The repertoire holds about 15,000 distinct CDR3 sequences, 39% seen once, with around a tenth in the top ten. Sequencing was performed on CD3+ T cells sorted from blood and cultured. The TCR sequence derives from a female donor in good health.

This CDR3 reads CASSLRFLNTEAFF. In DNA form, the CDR3 reads TGTGCCAGCAGCCTCAGGTTCTTGAACACTGAAGCTTTCTTT. V is TRBV7-2 and J is TRBJ1-1; no clear D. The CDR3 covers 14 residues. Germline CDR1 and CDR2: SGHTA and FQGNSA. Trimming took 5 bases from V and 0 from J, leaving 10 bases between them.